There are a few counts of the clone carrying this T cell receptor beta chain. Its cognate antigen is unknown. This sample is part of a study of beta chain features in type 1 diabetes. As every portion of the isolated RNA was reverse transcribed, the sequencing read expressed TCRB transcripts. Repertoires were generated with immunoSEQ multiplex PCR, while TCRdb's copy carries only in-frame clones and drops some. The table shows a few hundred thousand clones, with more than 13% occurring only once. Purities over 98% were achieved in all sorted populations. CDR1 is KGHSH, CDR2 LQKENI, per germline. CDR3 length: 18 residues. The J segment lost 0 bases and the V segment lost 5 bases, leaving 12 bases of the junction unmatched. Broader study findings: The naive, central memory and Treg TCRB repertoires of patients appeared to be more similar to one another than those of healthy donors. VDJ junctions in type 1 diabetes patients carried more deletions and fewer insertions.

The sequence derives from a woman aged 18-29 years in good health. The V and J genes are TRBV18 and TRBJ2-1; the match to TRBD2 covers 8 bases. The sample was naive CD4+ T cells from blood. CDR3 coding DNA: TGTGCCAGCTCAGAACTAGCGGCCACCTTGAGCTCCTACAATGAGCAGTTCTTC. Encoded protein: CASSELAATLSSYNEQFF.